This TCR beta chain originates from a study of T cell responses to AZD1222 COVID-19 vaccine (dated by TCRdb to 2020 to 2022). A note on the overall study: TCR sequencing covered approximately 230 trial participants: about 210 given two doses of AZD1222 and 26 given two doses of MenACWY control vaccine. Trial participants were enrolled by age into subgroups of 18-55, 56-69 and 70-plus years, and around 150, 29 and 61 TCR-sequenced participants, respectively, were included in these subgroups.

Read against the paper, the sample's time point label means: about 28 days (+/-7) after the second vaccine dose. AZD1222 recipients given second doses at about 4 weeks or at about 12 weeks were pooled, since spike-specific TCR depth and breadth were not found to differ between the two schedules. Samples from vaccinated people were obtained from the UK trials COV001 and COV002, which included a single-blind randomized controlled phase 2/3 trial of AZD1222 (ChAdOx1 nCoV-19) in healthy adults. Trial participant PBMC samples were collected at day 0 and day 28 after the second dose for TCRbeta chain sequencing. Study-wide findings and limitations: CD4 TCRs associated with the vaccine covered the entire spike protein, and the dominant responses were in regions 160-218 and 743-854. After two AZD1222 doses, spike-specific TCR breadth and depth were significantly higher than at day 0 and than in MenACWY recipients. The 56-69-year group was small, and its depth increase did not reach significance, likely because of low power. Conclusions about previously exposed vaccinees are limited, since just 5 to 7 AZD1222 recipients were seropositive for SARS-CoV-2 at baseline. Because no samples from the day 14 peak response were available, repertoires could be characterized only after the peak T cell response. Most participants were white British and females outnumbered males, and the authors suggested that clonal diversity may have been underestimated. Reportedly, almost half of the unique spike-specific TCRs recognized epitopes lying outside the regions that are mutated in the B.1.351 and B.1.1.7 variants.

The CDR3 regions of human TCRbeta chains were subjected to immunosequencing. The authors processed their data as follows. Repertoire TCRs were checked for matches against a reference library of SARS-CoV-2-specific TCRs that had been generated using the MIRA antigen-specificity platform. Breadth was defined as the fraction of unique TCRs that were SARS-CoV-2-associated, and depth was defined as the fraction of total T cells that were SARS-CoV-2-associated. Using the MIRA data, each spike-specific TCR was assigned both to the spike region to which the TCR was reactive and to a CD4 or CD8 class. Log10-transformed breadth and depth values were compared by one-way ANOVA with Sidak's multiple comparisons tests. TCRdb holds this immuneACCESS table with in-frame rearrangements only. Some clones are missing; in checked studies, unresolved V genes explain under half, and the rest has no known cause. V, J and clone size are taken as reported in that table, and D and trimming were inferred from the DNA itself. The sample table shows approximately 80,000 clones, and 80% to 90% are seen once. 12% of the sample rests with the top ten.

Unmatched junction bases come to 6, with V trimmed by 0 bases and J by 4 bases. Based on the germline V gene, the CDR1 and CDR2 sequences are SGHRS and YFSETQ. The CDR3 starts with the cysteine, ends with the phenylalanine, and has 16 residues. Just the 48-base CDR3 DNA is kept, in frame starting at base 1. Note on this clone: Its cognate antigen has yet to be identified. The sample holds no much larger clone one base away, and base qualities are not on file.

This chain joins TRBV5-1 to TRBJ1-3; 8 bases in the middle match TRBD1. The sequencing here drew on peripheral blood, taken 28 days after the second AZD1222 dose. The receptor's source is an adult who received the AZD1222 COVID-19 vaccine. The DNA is TGCGCCAGCAGCTTGGCACCCTCAGGGGGCGGAAACACCATATATTTT. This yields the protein CASSLAPSGGGNTIYF.